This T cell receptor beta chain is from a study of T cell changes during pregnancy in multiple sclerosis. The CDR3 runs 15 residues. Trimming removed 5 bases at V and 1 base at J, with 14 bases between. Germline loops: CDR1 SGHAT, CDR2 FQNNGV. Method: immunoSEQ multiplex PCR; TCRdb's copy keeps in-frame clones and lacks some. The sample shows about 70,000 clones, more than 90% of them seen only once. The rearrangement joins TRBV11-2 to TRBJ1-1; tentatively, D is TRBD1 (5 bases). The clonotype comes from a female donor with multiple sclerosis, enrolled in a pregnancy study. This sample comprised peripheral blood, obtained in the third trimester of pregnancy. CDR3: CASSPHGGENTEAFF. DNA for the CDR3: TGTGCCAGCAGCCCCCACGGGGGGGAGAACACTGAAGCTTTCTTT. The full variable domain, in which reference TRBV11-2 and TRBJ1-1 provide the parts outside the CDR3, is EAGVAQSPRYKIIEKRQSVAFWCNPISGHATLYWYQQILGQGPKLLIQFQNNGVVDDSQLPKDRFSAERLKGVDSTLKIQPAKLEDSAVYLCASSPHGGENTEAFFGQGTRLTVV.